The 32 T cell receptor beta chains in this list originate from one sample, sequenced in a study of blood T cells in healthy people across ages. Next came a second PCR, run for 7 to 11 cycles, which used a sample-barcoded 5' primer along with a J-beta primer mix. From the 5' RACE reads, TCRdb called clonotypes with MiXCR, one entry per CDR3 protein. The data show hundreds of thousands of distinct CDR3 sequences, about 30% seen once. The material sequenced was blood. All receptors come from a woman older than 75 in good health.

For this clonotype: This could be a read error, since a much larger clone is one nucleotide away. This chain connects TRBV6-5 to TRBJ2-7, with 9 bases aligning to TRBD2. The trim removed 0 bases at V and 7 bases at J, leaving 16 bases unmatched. The CDR3 runs 18 residues. Germline V gives CDR1 MNHEY, CDR2 SVGAGI. CDR3 amino acids: CASSYSGGLALAYNEQYF. CDR3 sequence (DNA): TGTGCCAGCAGTTACTCCGGGGGACTAGCCCTAGCTTACAATGAGCAGTACTTC.

The V and J genes are TRBV6-6 and TRBJ1-1, with D unresolved. Trimming shortened V by 9 bases and J by 8 bases, and 10 bases separated the two germline ends. The CDR3 has 10 amino acids. Germline-derived CDR1 and CDR2 are MNHNY and SVGAGI (reference sequence). This CDR3 reads CASRRAEAFF. CDR3 DNA: TGTGCCAGTAGGCGGGCCGAAGCTTTCTTT.

For this clonotype: Since a much larger clone is just one base distant, this may be a read error. The V call is TRBV14, the J call TRBJ2-5; TRBD2 matches at 8 bases. The V and J ends lost 3 bases and 11 bases, in that order; junction bases with no gene match: 8. CDR1 is SGHDN and CDR2 is FVKESK in the germline V gene. The CDR3 has 13 residues. The CDR3 DNA reads as TGTGCCAGCAGCCAGGCGGGGGGTAGGGAGCAGTACTTC. The encoded protein is CASSQAGGREQYF.

The chain employs TRBV10-3 and TRBJ2-5; 7 nucleotides match TRBD1. The J segment lost 4 bases and the V segment lost 4 bases, leaving 6 bases of the junction unmatched. Germline V gene lookup returns CDR1 ENHRY and CDR2 SYGVKD. The length of the CDR3 is 14 residues. Here the CDR3 reads CAISGPRTGETQYF. The CDR3 DNA sequence: TGTGCCATCAGTGGGCCCCGGACAGGAGAGACCCAGTACTTC.

Ten or more counts support this clonotype. The V call is TRBV12-3 or TRBV12-4, the J call TRBJ2-7; the D is unclear. The CDR3 has 14 amino acids. V was cut by 2 bases and J by 3 bases, with 11 bases left in between. DNA of the CDR3: TGTGCCAGCAGTTTAAGACAAACCGACTACGAGCAGTACTTC. Translated: CASSLRQTDYEQYF.

This clonotype was seen at least ten times. This chain links TRBV20-1 with TRBJ2-7; TRBD1 aligns across 10 bases. The CDR3 totals 12 residues. Germline-derived CDR1 and CDR2 are DFQATT and SNEGSKA (reference sequence). The ends lost 5 bases at V and 7 bases at J; junction bases unmatched: 5. The CDR3 protein is CSARQGAKEQYF. CDR3 DNA: TGCAGTGCTCGACAGGGGGCGAAAGAGCAGTACTTC.

Points on this clonotype: Just one base apart from a much larger clone, this may be a read error. The chain recombines TRBV10-3 with TRBJ1-2; TRBD1 aligns across 7 bases. The V gene end was trimmed by 8 bases and the J gene end by 6 bases; junction bases not matched to a gene: 9. Germline V gene sequence: CDR1 ENHRY, CDR2 SYGVKD. CDR3 length: 13 residues. The CDR3 spells CAIGATGVHGYTF. The CDR3 DNA follows: TGTGCCATCGGTGCAACAGGGGTCCATGGCTACACCTTC.

This clonotype was counted many times. V gene TRBV3-1 combines with J gene TRBJ2-7; no clear D. CDR1 and CDR2 from the germline V gene are LGHDT and YNNKEL (reference sequence). Between the trimmed V and J ends, which lost 0 bases and 5 bases, there was a span of 11 bases. There are 14 residues in the CDR3. The CDR3 region is CASSQDPRSHEQYF. CDR3 DNA: TGTGCCAGCAGCCAAGACCCCCGCAGTCACGAGCAGTACTTC.

This clonotype occurred many times. V gene TRBV9 combines with J gene TRBJ2-3, with no clear D. Between the trimmed V and J ends, which lost 0 bases and 7 bases, there was a span of 3 bases. The CDR3 length is 11 residues. Germline V CDR1 and CDR2: SGDLS, YYNGEE. The CDR3 nucleotides are TGTGCCAGCAGCGTAGGCTATACGCAGTATTTT. This sequence encodes CASSVGYTQYF.

A word on this clonotype: At one of its ends the junction is not consistent with the germline gene, which may arise from a read error. This chain uses TRBV6-5 with TRBJ1-5; D not certain. The CDR3 is 15 amino acids. In germline, CDR1 is MNHEY, CDR2 SVGAGI. The CDR3 region is CPSSYDGDSNQPQHF. Here the CDR3 DNA reads TGTCCCAGCAGTTACGACGGTGATTCGAATCAGCCCCAGCATTTT.

This clonotype was seen many times. The chain recombines TRBV25-1 with TRBJ2-7; D possibly corresponds to TRBD2 (5 bases). V lost 5 bases, J lost 6 bases, and 17 bases lay in between. Looked up from germline, CDR1 is MGHDK and CDR2 is SYGVNS. The CDR3 runs 14 residues. The CDR3 is CASSLPGVRAEQYF. The CDR3 DNA is TGTGCCAGCAGTCTCCCCGGGGTAAGAGCCGAGCAGTACTTC.

This clonotype appeared many times. The genes are TRBV20-1 and TRBJ2-3; the match to TRBD2 covers 12 bases. Germline V gives CDR1 DFQATT, CDR2 SNEGSKA (reference sequence). J gave up 2 bases and V 5 bases, and 5 bases lay outside the gene matches. There are 15 residues in the CDR3. CDR3 bases: TGCAGTGCTGTTCTAGCGGGGGGGAACACAGATACGCAGTATTTT. This encodes CSAVLAGGNTDTQYF.

In DNA, the CDR3 is TGTGCCAGCAGTTCCCTTACAGGGGGCCACATGAACACTGAAGCTTTCTTT. Protein product: CASSSLTGGHMNTEAFF. The rearrangement uses TRBV6-5 and TRBJ1-1, with 9 positions matching TRBD1. The V segment lost 4 bases and the J segment 0 bases; nucleotides outside the gene matches: 9. The CDR3 extends over 17 amino acids. Germline V gene data show CDR1 as MNHEY and CDR2 as SVGAGI.

This clonotype has ten or more counts. The V gene is TRBV19, the J gene TRBJ2-5, with 13 bases fitting TRBD2. The V gene's germline CDR1 is LNHDA and CDR2 SQIVND (reference sequence). J lost 5 bases, V lost 9 bases, and 9 bases had no gene match. The length of the CDR3 is 15 residues. CDR3 sequence (DNA): TGTGCCAGCAGTCGGGGACTAGCGGGAAAGGAGACCCAGTACTTC. This translates into CASSRGLAGKETQYF.

This chain uses TRBV7-2 with TRBJ1-4; a weak D match, TRBD1 (6 bases). Germline CDR1 is SGHTA and CDR2 is FQGNSA. The CDR3 totals 14 residues. V shed 3 bases and J shed 8 bases, with 13 bases lying between them. CDR3 region: CASSFWAGEEKLFF. The CDR3 DNA reads as TGTGCCAGCAGCTTTTGGGCAGGGGAAGAAAAACTGTTTTTT.

This clonotype was counted many times. The rearrangement links TRBV9 to TRBJ1-2; 7 nucleotides align to TRBD1. V was clipped by 2 bases and J by 9 bases; unmatched bases: 13. The CDR3 runs to 15 residues. CDR1 and CDR2 (germline): SGDLS, YYNGEE. The CDR3 region is CASSVGLDRAARYTF. In DNA form, the CDR3 reads TGTGCCAGCAGCGTCGGCCTTGACAGGGCAGCGCGCTACACCTTC.

In this sample, this clonotype turned up once. The CDR3 nucleotides read TGTGCCAGCTCCGGGACACCGACAGAAGAGCAGTACTTC. The encoded protein is CASSGTPTEEQYF. The rearrangement joins TRBV7-6 to TRBJ2-7, with a possible D match to TRBD1 (6 bases). Germline assignment: CDR1 SGHVS and CDR2 FNYEAQ. There are 13 residues in the CDR3. Trimming took 8 bases from V and 7 from J, leaving 18 bases between them.

This clonotype was seen at least ten times. The chain combines TRBV6-2 or TRBV6-3 with TRBJ1-6; no firm D call. Trimming cost V 2 bases and J 15 bases, with 8 bases left between them. This CDR3 is built from 11 residues. Germline V gene data show CDR1 as MNHEY and CDR2 as SVGEGT. The CDR3 loop reads CASSYGNHLHF. CDR3 coding DNA: TGTGCCAGCAGTTACGGAAACCACCTCCACTTT.

This clonotype came up many times. The rearrangement joins TRBV7-2 to TRBJ1-2; TRBD1 aligns across 8 bases. J was trimmed by 8 bases and V by 3 bases; bases with no gene match: 5. The CDR3 has 13 amino acids. Germline V gene data show CDR1 as SGHTA and CDR2 as FQGNSA. This chain's CDR3 is CASSFRQGNGYTF. The CDR3, as DNA: TGTGCCAGCAGCTTTCGACAGGGGAACGGCTACACCTTC.

The genes are TRBV28 and TRBJ2-5; unclear D gene. TRBJ2-7 explains the end of the DNA better; the J call may be wrong. CDR1 MDHEN and CDR2 SYDVKM come from the germline V gene. CDR3 length equals 14 residues. CDR3 residues: CASTGQFRVYEQYF. For the CDR3, the DNA is TGTGCCAGCACCGGGCAGTTTAGGGTCTACGAGCAGTACTTC.

This clonotype was seen more than once but under ten times. A much larger clone lies a single base off, so this may be a read error. The chain is built from TRBV29-1 and TRBJ2-7; D is unresolved. Trimming removed 7 bases from V and 7 bases from J, with 20 bases in between. This CDR3 spans 13 amino acids. Germline assignment: CDR1 SQVTM and CDR2 ANQGSEA. The CDR3 reads CSALPDAYNEQYF. The CDR3 DNA reads as TGCAGCGCCCTCCCGGACGCGTACAATGAGCAGTACTTC.

CDR3 protein: CASSYSLQNTEAFF. The CDR3 coding sequence is TGTGCCAGCAGTTACTCGTTACAGAACACTGAAGCTTTCTTT. J is TRBJ1-1 and V is TRBV6-5; D not resolved. The CDR3 extends over 14 amino acids. From germline, CDR1 is MNHEY and CDR2 SVGAGI. V was pared by 0 bases and J by 1 base, with 6 bases between.

The V gene is TRBV7-2, the J gene TRBJ2-3; no firm D call. V was pared by 4 bases and J by 10 bases, with 12 bases between. Germline assignment: CDR1 SGHTA and CDR2 FQGNSA. The CDR3 contains 12 residues. The CDR3 bases are TGTGCCAGCAGCTCCGGGCTGGCCCCGCAGTATTTT. Translated, it gives CASSSGLAPQYF.

This clonotype was detected ten times or more. The chain uses TRBV5-6 and TRBJ2-7, with 7 bases that match TRBD2. J was trimmed by 5 bases and V by 0 bases; bases with no gene match: 8. Germline V lookup: CDR1 SGHDT, CDR2 YYEEEE. The CDR3 runs to 15 residues. The CDR3 loop is CASSLGVRGGDEQYF. The DNA for the CDR3 is TGTGCCAGCAGCTTGGGGGTCCGGGGAGGGGACGAGCAGTACTTC.

Regarding this clonotype: Just one base apart from a much larger clone, this may be a read error. The chain has TRBV6-2 or TRBV6-3 and TRBJ1-2; no reliable D call. Germline CDR1 and CDR2: MNHEY and SVGEGT. Deletions cut 5 bases from V and 4 bases from J, with 20 bases between. There are 16 residues in the CDR3. The CDR3 nucleotides read TGTGCCAGCAGTGACTTTGACACGATGTATCGCTATGGCTACACCTTC. Protein product: CASSDFDTMYRYGYTF.

A few counts support this clonotype. The junction departs from the called germline gene at one end, perhaps through a read error. The CDR3 bases are TGTGCTAGCAACTTAGCTATACGGAGCGGGGGGGCCTCCTACGAGCAGTACTTC. Protein: CASNLAIRSGGASYEQYF. The chain is built from TRBV7-2 and TRBJ2-7; 10 bases agree with TRBD2. Germline CDR1 is SGHTA and CDR2 is FQGNSA. The CDR3 length is 18 residues. The variable domain in full, completed from reference TRBV7-2 and TRBJ2-7, reads GAGVSQSPSNKVTEKGKDVELRCDPISGHTALYWYRQSLGQGLEFLIYFQGNSAPDKSGLPSDRFSAERTGGSVSTLTIQRTQQEDSAVYLCASNLAIRSGGASYEQYFGPGTRLTVT.

This clonotype was seen repeatedly, ten times or more. The chain combines TRBV30 with TRBJ2-5; D unclear. With the DNA end fitting TRBJ2-7 better, the J assignment may be wrong. The germline V gene encodes CDR1 GTSNPN and CDR2 SVGIG (reference sequence). The CDR3 consists of 13 residues. The DNA for the CDR3 is TGTGCCTGGAGGGGGTCCTCTAGGAACGAGCAGTACTTC. This gives the protein CAWRGSSRNEQYF.

This clonotype showed up many times. The CDR3 DNA reads as TGTGCCAGCAGTTTTCGGGTTAACTATGGCTACACCTTC. It yields the protein CASSFRVNYGYTF. The chain is built from TRBV27 and TRBJ1-2; D is undetermined. The CDR3 extends over 13 amino acids. CDR1 is MNHEY, CDR2 SMNVEV, per germline (reference sequence). The germline V and J ends were trimmed by 3 bases and 1 base, with 6 bases remaining between them.

This clonotype was observed a handful of times. The chain combines TRBV4-1 with TRBJ2-2; tentatively, D is TRBD1 (6 bases). V lost 1 base and J lost 0, with 9 bases in between. The CDR3 runs 16 residues. The germline V gene encodes CDR1 MGHRA and CDR2 YSYEKL. The CDR3 nucleotides are TGCGCCAGCAGCCAAGTTAGGACAGCGAACACCGGGGAGCTGTTTTTT. It is translated as CASSQVRTANTGELFF.

This clonotype has at least ten counts. The chain uses TRBV5-6 and TRBJ2-6; D not resolved. The V and J ends lost 2 bases and 8 bases respectively, with 14 bases between them. Germline CDR1 reads SGHDT; CDR2 reads YYEEEE. The CDR3 covers 15 residues. The CDR3 region has the DNA TGTGCCAGCAGCTTAAGGGTGGTGGGCTCCAACGTCCTGACTTTC. Translating it yields CASSLRVVGSNVLTF.

This clonotype was picked up a small number of times. The J gene is TRBJ1-1, the V gene TRBV20-1; TRBD1 is a possible D gene (6 bases). The length of the CDR3 is 15 residues. The germline CDR1 and CDR2 sequences are DFQATT and SNEGSKA (reference sequence). V was shortened by 2 bases and J by 0 bases, with 13 bases between the two germline ends. The CDR3 nucleotides are TGCAGTGCTAGAAGGGACAAGGGGATGAACACTGAAGCTTTCTTT. Translation gives CSARRDKGMNTEAFF.

This clonotype was observed a single time. The chain recombines TRBV6-6 with TRBJ2-1; D is ambiguous. The CDR3 totals 14 residues. V was pared by 7 bases and J by 10 bases, with 20 bases between. From germline, CDR1 is MNHNY and CDR2 SVGAGI (reference sequence). CDR3 DNA sequence: TGTGCCAGCACTTCGCCGAGACTTCCCTACGAGCAGTTCTTC. It is translated as CASTSPRLPYEQFF.